The 27 T cell receptor beta chains below all came from one sample that was sequenced in a study of PD-L1 blockade in urothelial cancer. Sequencing used immunoSEQ multiplex PCR; TCRdb keeps in-frame clones, though not all of them. The sample lists just over 35,000 clones; roughly 82% were seen once. Time point reported: peripheral blood 6 weeks after treatment start. Material: PBMCs, obtained around atezolizumab (anti-PD-L1) treatment. The receptors here all came from a man aged 40-49 years with urothelial cancer.

This rearrangement joins TRBV27 to TRBJ2-7, with 7 bases lining up with TRBD2. J lost 0 bases, V lost 4 bases, and 6 bases had no gene match. CDR3 size: 15 residues. The germline V gene encodes CDR1 MNHEY and CDR2 SMNVEV (reference sequence). CDR3 in DNA: TGTGCCAGCAGTTCTACTAGCGCCGGCTCCTACGAGCAGTACTTC. Amino acid sequence: CASSSTSAGSYEQYF.

This chain joins TRBV30 and TRBJ2-1; D possibly corresponds to TRBD1 (5 bases). With 4 bases removed from V and 12 bases from J, the gap between germline ends came to 22 bases. The CDR3 contains 14 residues. In germline, CDR1 is GTSNPN, CDR2 SVGIG (reference sequence). The CDR3, as DNA: TGTGCCTGGAAGGGGTCAGGCCTGCTCTTTGTGCAGTTCTTC. Its protein product is CAWKGSGLLFVQFF.

This clone is termed medium-sized. J is TRBJ2-1 and V is TRBV19; TRBD2 might be the D (6 bases). V lost 4 bases and J lost 7, with 17 bases in between. This CDR3 contains 15 residues. CDR1 and CDR2 from the germline V gene are LNHDA and SQIVND (reference sequence). The CDR3 DNA sequence: TGTGCCAGTAGTACCCGGGACTCCAATTCGAATGAGCAGTTCTTC. The encoded protein is CASSTRDSNSNEQFF.

This chain links TRBV11-2 with TRBJ1-1; D not resolved. Germline assignment: CDR1 SGHAT and CDR2 FQNNGV. Trimming removed 6 bases from V and 6 bases from J, with 8 bases in between. There are 11 residues in the CDR3. Here the CDR3 reads CASSFHAEAFF. Here the CDR3 DNA reads TGTGCCAGCAGTTTTCATGCTGAAGCTTTCTTT.

This clone was seen a handful of times. V usage is TRBV4-3 and J usage is TRBJ2-1; the match to TRBD2 covers 13 bases. Germline CDR1 reads LGHNA; CDR2 reads YSLEER. V lost 0 bases, J lost 7 bases, and 6 bases stayed unmatched. This CDR3 spans 17 amino acids. This CDR3 reads CASSQDLTSGRRNEQFF. The CDR3 coding sequence is TGCGCCAGCAGCCAAGACCTGACTAGCGGGAGGAGAAATGAGCAGTTCTTC.

CDR3 DNA sequence: TGTGCCAGCATGCTGAGCGGGGCTAGCACAGATACGCAGTATTTT. The encoded protein is CASMLSGASTDTQYF. The chain recombines TRBV6-1 with TRBJ2-3, with 7 nucleotides matching TRBD2. Trimming at V came to 7 bases and at J to 0 bases, leaving 7 bases not matched to a gene. CDR1 MNHNS and CDR2 SASEGT come from the germline V gene. The CDR3 sequence is 15 residues long.

V and J are TRBV6-6 and TRBJ2-4; 9 nucleotides agree with TRBD1. The CDR3 covers 11 residues. With V trimmed by 11 bases and J by 10 bases, 6 bases remained unmatched. The germline gives CDR1 MNHNY, CDR2 SVGAGI (reference sequence). Here the CDR3 DNA reads TGTGCCGCAACCGGGACAGGGATTCAGTACTTC. As protein: CAATGTGIQYF.

This clone was detected only once. The V gene is TRBV19, the J gene TRBJ2-5; 9 bases are shared with TRBD1. This CDR3 contains 15 residues. V dropped 5 bases and J dropped 5; count of bases not matched to a gene: 9. Per germline, CDR1 LNHDA and CDR2 SQIVND (reference sequence). CDR3 amino acids: CASSYEQGAVETQYF. In DNA, the CDR3 is TGTGCCAGTAGTTACGAACAGGGGGCTGTCGAGACCCAGTACTTC.

The chain combines TRBV19 with TRBJ1-1; 7 bases map to TRBD1. Germline V gene sequence: CDR1 LNHDA, CDR2 SQIVND (reference sequence). The CDR3 is made up of 15 amino acids. J lost 4 bases, V lost 2 bases, and 7 bases had no gene match. The CDR3 DNA sequence: TGTGCCAGTAGTATATCGACAGGGCGTTTCACTGAAGCTTTCTTT. Protein sequence: CASSISTGRFTEAFF.

The gene calls are TRBV5-1 and TRBJ2-5, with a tentative D call TRBD1 (5 bases). Deletions cut 1 base from V and 5 bases from J, with 18 bases between. CDR3 length: 16 amino acids. The germline V gene has CDR1 SGHRS and CDR2 YFSETQ. The CDR3 protein is CASSLRVFGARETQYF. The CDR3 DNA reads as TGCGCCAGCAGCTTGAGGGTGTTTGGGGCCCGGGAGACCCAGTACTTC.

In this sample, this clone turned up once. This chain joins TRBV29-1 and TRBJ2-2; 10 bases are shared with TRBD1. V dropped 3 bases and J dropped 7; count of bases not matched to a gene: 5. The germline V gene encodes CDR1 SQVTM and CDR2 ANQGSEA. The CDR3 contains 14 residues. This CDR3 is CSVEGDRGGGELFF. The CDR3 bases are TGCAGCGTTGAGGGGGACAGGGGAGGCGGGGAGCTGTTTTTT.

The chain carries TRBV28 and TRBJ1-5; the D is unclear. V lost 8 bases and J lost 1, with 6 bases in between. CDR3 size: 12 residues. Germline values: CDR1 MDHEN, CDR2 SYDVKM. The DNA of the CDR3 is TGTGCCAGCGAGCGGAGCAATCAGCCCCAGCATTTT. Its protein product is CASERSNQPQHF.

This chain links TRBV6-5 with TRBJ1-1, with 7 positions matching TRBD1. This CDR3 is built from 14 residues. With 6 bases clipped from V and 4 bases from J, the junction kept 8 bases outside the gene matches. Germline CDR1 MNHEY, CDR2 SVGAGI. The CDR3 loop reads CASSLGTVGTEAFF. For the CDR3, the DNA is TGTGCCAGCAGCCTCGGGACAGTGGGCACTGAAGCTTTCTTT.

This clone has only one observation. CDR3 amino acids: CASSSEGRGLFSGANVLTF. The DNA for the CDR3 is TGCGCCAGCAGCTCCGAAGGCAGGGGGCTTTTCTCTGGGGCCAACGTCCTGACTTTC. The gene calls are TRBV5-1 and TRBJ2-6, with 8 bases aligning to TRBD1. V lost 3 bases to trimming and J lost 0 bases; unmatched junction nucleotides: 11. The CDR3 sequence is 19 residues long. Germline V lookup: CDR1 SGHRS, CDR2 YFSETQ.

The rearrangement uses TRBV7-6 and TRBJ2-1; a weak D match, TRBD2 (5 bases). The CDR3 is made up of 16 amino acids. Trimming removed 1 base at V and 0 bases at J, with 10 bases between. The germline V gene has CDR1 SGHVS and CDR2 FNYEAQ. The CDR3 nucleotides are TGTGCCAGCAGCTTAGATACTGGGAGCTCCTACAATGAGCAGTTCTTC. Its translation: CASSLDTGSSYNEQFF.

The V gene is TRBV29-1, the J gene TRBJ2-3; 8 bases line up with TRBD1. Germline V CDR1 and CDR2: SQVTM, ANQGSEA. The CDR3 consists of 13 residues. V shed 7 bases, J shed 0 bases, and the junction held 3 bases outside the gene matches. The CDR3 DNA follows: TGCAGCGATAGGACAGGGAGCACAGATACGCAGTATTTT. Its translation is CSDRTGSTDTQYF.

This clone has just one count. This rearrangement joins TRBV16 to TRBJ2-1; 7 bases fit TRBD1. Germline trimming cut 6 bases from V and 3 bases from J; bases unmatched to any gene: 8. The CDR3 consists of 15 residues. Germline-derived CDR1 and CDR2 are KGHSY and FQNENV. The CDR3 loop reads CASSTDRLGYNEQFF. CDR3 DNA sequence: TGTGCCAGCAGTACGGACAGGTTGGGCTACAATGAGCAGTTCTTC.

This chain uses TRBV19 with TRBJ2-1; D is ambiguous. Per germline, CDR1 LNHDA and CDR2 SQIVND (reference sequence). The V gene lost 1 base and the J gene lost 9 bases, with 10 bases spanning the gap. The CDR3 is 13 amino acids. The CDR3 sequence is CASSIGARSEQFF. CDR3 in DNA: TGTGCCAGTAGTATAGGGGCCCGAAGTGAGCAGTTCTTC.

The chain couples TRBV5-1 to TRBJ1-4; D gene uncertain. V lost 4 bases to trimming and J lost 5 bases, with 9 bases between them. CDR3 length equals 13 residues. Germline-derived CDR1 and CDR2 are SGHRS and YFSETQ. This chain's CDR3 is CASSGQPNEKLFF. The CDR3 DNA is TGCGCCAGCAGCGGGCAGCCCAATGAAAAACTGTTTTTT. Full variable domain (outside the CDR3, taken from reference TRBV5-1 and TRBJ1-4): KAGVTQTPRYLIKTRGQQVTLSCSPISGHRSVSWYQQTPGQGLQFLFEYFSETQRNKGNFPGRFSGRQFSNSRSEMNVSTLELGDSALYLCASSGQPNEKLFFGSGTQLSVL.

The V gene is TRBV5-6, the J gene TRBJ1-1; a weak D match, TRBD1 (6 bases). This CDR3 comprises 14 residues. V was shortened by 0 bases and J by 3 bases, with 9 bases between the two germline ends. In germline, CDR1 is SGHDT, CDR2 YYEEEE. The CDR3 nucleotides are TGTGCCAGCAGCTTGGTTGAGGGGGACACTGAAGCTTTCTTT. Translated, it gives CASSLVEGDTEAFF. Based on the CDR3 plus reference TRBV5-6 and TRBJ1-1, the full variable domain is DAGVTQSPTHLIKTRGQQVTLRCSPKSGHDTVSWYQQALGQGPQFIFQYYEEEERQRGNFPDRFSGHQFPNYSSELNVNALLLGDSALYLCASSLVEGDTEAFFGQGTRLTVV.

The chain joins TRBV7-3 to TRBJ2-3; no firm D call. CDR1 is SGHTA, CDR2 FQGTGA, per germline. This CDR3 is 13 amino acids long. Trimming stripped 4 bases from V and 1 base from J, with 6 bases between. Here the CDR3 reads CASSWQGTDTQYF. CDR3 in DNA: TGTGCCAGCAGCTGGCAGGGCACAGATACGCAGTATTTT.

This sequence joins TRBV5-1 and TRBJ2-7, with 10 bases that match TRBD1. The CDR3 length is 14 residues. Germline V gene sequence: CDR1 SGHRS, CDR2 YFSETQ. With 4 bases clipped from V and 2 bases from J, the junction kept 3 bases outside the gene matches. CDR3 protein: CASSRTGGAYEQYF. In nucleotides, the CDR3 is TGCGCCAGCAGCCGGACAGGGGGAGCCTACGAGCAGTACTTC. The whole variable domain, remainder taken from reference TRBV5-1 and TRBJ2-7, is KAGVTQTPRYLIKTRGQQVTLSCSPISGHRSVSWYQQTPGQGLQFLFEYFSETQRNKGNFPGRFSGRQFSNSRSEMNVSTLELGDSALYLCASSRTGGAYEQYFGPGTRLTVT.

The V gene is TRBV19, the J gene TRBJ1-5, with D perhaps TRBD1 (5 bases). Between the trimmed V and J ends, which lost 4 bases and 7 bases, there was a span of 17 bases. The V gene's germline CDR1 is LNHDA and CDR2 SQIVND (reference sequence). This CDR3 has 15 amino acids. CDR3 coding DNA: TGTGCCAGTAGTAAGCGGGACGCAACGGGACAGCCCCAGCATTTT. Its protein product is CASSKRDATGQPQHF.

The sample holds one count of this clone. The chain uses TRBV2 and TRBJ1-1; no definite D call. The CDR3 length is 15 residues. The V gene lost 5 bases and the J gene lost 2 bases, with 15 bases spanning the gap. The germline CDR1 and CDR2 sequences are SNHLY and FYNNEI. CDR3 region: CASSTAAAPNTEAFF. CDR3 in DNA: TGTGCCAGCAGTACCGCTGCGGCACCTAACACTGAAGCTTTCTTT.

This chain uses TRBV27 with TRBJ2-3; D unresolved. The CDR3 length is 11 residues. CDR1 MNHEY and CDR2 SMNVEV come from the germline V gene (reference sequence). Trimming took off 7 bases at V and 2 bases at J, with 4 bases between the two ends. CDR3 region: CASIDTDTQYF. CDR3 bases: TGTGCCAGCATAGACACAGATACGCAGTATTTT.

J is TRBJ1-2 and V is TRBV5-1, with D perhaps TRBD1 (5 bases). This CDR3 contains 14 residues. Trimming shortened V by 5 bases and J by 1 base, and 12 bases separated the two germline ends. CDR1 and CDR2 from the germline V gene are SGHRS and YFSETQ. The CDR3 sequence: CASRIGAVNYGYTF. The CDR3 DNA sequence: TGCGCCAGCAGGATAGGGGCAGTTAACTATGGCTACACCTTC.

The chain joins TRBV5-1 to TRBJ2-2; 14 bases are shared with TRBD2. After removal of 4 bases from V and 7 bases from J, the junction contained 6 bases not matched to a gene. Germline loops: CDR1 SGHRS, CDR2 YFSETQ. This CDR3 spans 16 amino acids. Here the CDR3 DNA reads TGCGCCAGCAGCCCGCGACTAGCGGGAGGGGTCGGGGAGCTGTTTTTT. Amino acid sequence: CASSPRLAGGVGELFF.